This record covers a single TCR beta chain. Its specificity is not known. The sample originates from a study of chemoradiotherapy in HPV16-positive cancers. Study information: A couple of HPV16-positive patients' cells yielded candidate HPV-specific clones and common motifs.

Findings and caveats of the study: During treatment, candidate HPV-specific clones and E7-related motifs expanded in tumor. For HPV16-positive patients, expanding HPV-responsive T cells associated with longer recurrence-free survival.

Samples were taken several times over chemoradiotherapy. The V end lost 7 bases, the J end lost 8 bases, and 20 bases lay between the germline ends. The germline gives CDR1 MDHEN, CDR2 SYDVKM. CDR3 length: 14 amino acids. Sequencing was performed with immunoSEQ multiplex PCR; in TCRdb, only in-frame clones are kept and a portion is missing. The data show under 5,500 clones, roughly 85% seen once. This chain connects TRBV28 to TRBJ1-1; perhaps TRBD1 as D (5 bases). The sequencing used tumor tissue, collected from a patient who underwent chemoradiotherapy. The sequence was obtained from a human donor with HPV-associated anogenital cancer. The CDR3 is CASTAPKAGREAFF. CDR3 in DNA: TGTGCCAGCACCGCACCCAAGGCAGGGAGGGAAGCTTTCTTT.